This T cell receptor beta chain is drawn from a study of CD8 T cells in Susac syndrome. It was with random hexamers that 0.5 to 1 ug RNA was reverse transcribed. TCRdb itself ran the immunoSEQ multiplex PCR reads through MiXCR, one entry per CDR3 protein. The table has under 550,000 distinct CDR3 sequences, approximately 89% seen once. V was shortened by 5 bases and J by 3 bases, with 11 bases between the two germline ends. The CDR3 loop spans 13 amino acids. From germline, CDR1 is LNHNV and CDR2 YYDKDF (reference sequence). This sequence was found in a human donor with multiple sclerosis. The chain is built from TRBV15 and TRBJ2-7; D remains ambiguous. The sample consisted of CD8+ T cells from PBMCs. The CDR3 reads CATSHSSSYEQYF. The CDR3 DNA sequence: TGTGCCACCAGCCATTCATCTAGCTACGAGCAGTACTTC.